The 15 T cell receptor beta chains in this list originate from one sample, sequenced in a study of T-cell memory formation after mild COVID-19. TCRdb re-derived calls from the 5' RACE reads in MiXCR, one entry per CDR3 protein. In the table there are more than 300,000 distinct CDR3 sequences, roughly an eighth of which are singletons. The specimen was PBMCs or a T cell subset sorted from them (not recorded which). The receptor source for this set is a young man who had mild COVID-19 (a few samples of this study predate the infection). Cell type and time point are not known.

This clonotype turned up a few times. The chain is built from TRBV20-1 and TRBJ2-7; D is unresolved. Germline loops: CDR1 DFQATT, CDR2 SNEGSKA (reference sequence). V gave up 3 bases and J gave up 4 bases, with 7 bases separating them. The CDR3 is made up of 11 amino acids. Here the CDR3 DNA reads TGCAGTGCTAGGGGTGATTACGAGCAGTACGTC. It translates to CSARGDYEQYV.

The chain joins TRBV29-1 to TRBJ2-3; D unresolved. Trimming removed 5 bases at V and 2 bases at J, with 11 bases between. The CDR3 contains 13 residues. Germline V gene data show CDR1 as SQVTM and CDR2 as ANQGSEA. Written as DNA, the CDR3 is TGCAGCGTTAGGCCAGGCAACACAGATACGCAGTATTTT. Translated, it gives CSVRPGNTDTQYF.

V is TRBV20-1 and J is TRBJ1-3; D call uncertain. Per the germline V gene, CDR1 is DFQATT and CDR2 is SNEGSKA (reference sequence). This CDR3 region has 14 residues. V was shortened by 1 base and J by 0 bases, with 7 bases between the two germline ends. CDR3 sequence (DNA): TGCAGTGCTAGAGCGGACGGCTCTGGAAACACCATATATTTT. It translates to CSARADGSGNTIYF.

V gene TRBV7-6 combines with J gene TRBJ2-7; perhaps TRBD2 as D (6 bases). Germline lookup yields CDR1 SGHVS and CDR2 FNYEAQ. V was cut by 1 base and J by 0 bases, with 10 bases left in between. The CDR3 consists of 15 residues. DNA of the CDR3: TGTGCCAGCAGCTTAGGGGGGGACGCCTCCTACGAGCAGTACTTC. Its protein is CASSLGGDASYEQYF.

The rearrangement uses TRBV4-3 and TRBJ2-2, with no clear D. The germline gives CDR1 LGHNA, CDR2 YSLEER. V lost 6 bases and J 3 bases, leaving 14 bases between the germline ends. The CDR3 has 15 amino acids. The CDR3 coding sequence is TGCGCCAGCAGACCAACCGCATGGGACACCGGGGAGCTGTTTTTT. It translates to CASRPTAWDTGELFF.

The chain couples TRBV5-1 to TRBJ1-1, with D unresolved. The CDR3 is 13 amino acids. Deletions cut 5 bases from V and 1 base from J, with 9 bases between. Germline values: CDR1 SGHRS, CDR2 YFSETQ. The CDR3 spells CASRSATNTEAFF. The CDR3 coding sequence is TGCGCCAGCAGATCCGCCACGAACACTGAAGCTTTCTTT.

The V and J genes are TRBV30 and TRBJ1-4; D is possibly TRBD1 (5 bases). CDR1 is GTSNPN, CDR2 SVGIG, per germline (reference sequence). The CDR3 spans 13 residues. Between the trimmed V and J ends, which lost 8 bases and 8 bases, there was a span of 18 bases. CDR3 loop: CAGIDGGREKLFF. The CDR3 DNA reads as TGTGCCGGGATAGACGGGGGAAGGGAAAAACTGTTTTTT.

This clonotype was counted a few times. The V and J genes are TRBV7-2 and TRBJ1-1; the D is unclear. Germline V lookup: CDR1 SGHTA, CDR2 FQGNSA. The CDR3 loop spans 15 amino acids. Trimming stripped 7 bases from V and 5 bases from J, with 20 bases between. The CDR3 sequence: CASTLRSSAGTEAFF. Here the CDR3 DNA reads TGTGCCAGCACCCTAAGGTCGTCCGCCGGGACTGAAGCTTTCTTT.

The genes are TRBV6-5 and TRBJ2-7; the D gene is possibly TRBD1 (6 bases). Germline V gives CDR1 MNHEY, CDR2 SVGAGI. V was cut by 6 bases and J by 4 bases, with 16 bases left in between. The CDR3 has 14 amino acids. The CDR3 here is CASSPGRGKYEQYF. CDR3 nucleotides: TGTGCCAGCAGCCCGGGAAGGGGGAAGTACGAGCAGTACTTC.

This clonotype occurred a few times. The chain combines TRBV12-5 with TRBJ1-2; no definite D call. The V gene's germline CDR1 is LGHNT and CDR2 FRNRAP. CDR3 size: 14 residues. The germline V and J ends were trimmed by 5 bases and 8 bases, with 18 bases remaining between them. CDR3 bases: TGTGCTAGTGGTGGCGGGGTCCTGAGCGCCGGCTACACCTTC. It yields the protein CASGGGVLSAGYTF.

The chain carries TRBV7-9 and TRBJ2-3; a possible D gene is TRBD1 (6 bases). Germline V gene data show CDR1 as SEHNR and CDR2 as FQNEAQ (reference sequence). With 5 bases removed from V and 7 bases from J, the gap between germline ends came to 10 bases. The CDR3 extends over 12 amino acids. The CDR3 loop reads CASSIQGYTQYF. DNA for the CDR3: TGTGCCAGCAGCATACAGGGATATACGCAGTATTTT.

V and J are TRBV5-6 and TRBJ1-4; the D is unclear. Germline CDR1 reads SGHDT; CDR2 reads YYEEEE. CDR3 size: 13 residues. With 4 bases removed from V and 5 bases from J, the gap between germline ends came to 9 bases. The chain's CDR3 is CASSPQENEKLFF. The CDR3 DNA follows: TGTGCCAGCAGCCCGCAGGAGAATGAAAAACTGTTTTTT.

This clonotype was detected a few times. The chain is built from TRBV24-1 and TRBJ2-7, with 8 bases fitting TRBD1. Germline V gene sequence: CDR1 KGHDR, CDR2 SFDVKD. The J segment lost 7 bases and the V segment lost 11 bases, leaving 18 bases of the junction unmatched. The CDR3 runs to 15 residues. The CDR3 protein is CANLPKDREVREQYF. The CDR3 nucleotides read TGTGCCAACCTCCCCAAGGACAGGGAGGTGAGGGAGCAGTACTTC.

CDR3 DNA sequence: TGTGCCAGCAGCTTGGAATTCTCTAACTATGGCTACACCTTC. Translated, it gives CASSLEFSNYGYTF. The chain couples TRBV5-8 to TRBJ1-2; D uncertain. V dropped 0 bases and J dropped 0 bases, with 6 bases sitting between them. Germline CDR1 reads SGHTS; CDR2 reads YDEGEE. The length of the CDR3 is 14 residues.

This clonotype was seen only a few times. The rearrangement joins TRBV27 to TRBJ2-1; 7 bases are a match to TRBD1. V shed 6 bases and J 4 bases; nucleotides not matched to a gene: 6. Germline V lookup: CDR1 MNHEY, CDR2 SMNVEV (reference sequence). The CDR3 covers 14 residues. The CDR3 sequence: CASRPQGRYNEQFF. The CDR3 coding sequence is TGTGCCAGCAGACCACAGGGGAGATACAATGAGCAGTTCTTC.